Listed here are 17 T cell receptor beta chains from one sample, sequenced in a study of blood T cell repertoires in COVID-19. Repertoires were generated with immunoSEQ multiplex PCR, while TCRdb's copy carries only in-frame clones and drops some. The sample consists of about 71,000 clones, approximately 90% of them appearing once. The sample taken for sequencing was peripheral blood. Receptor source: a man aged 30-40 years with acute or convalescent COVID-19.

The V and J genes are TRBV6-6 and TRBJ1-2; D might be TRBD1 (6 bases). Germline CDR1 reads MNHNY; CDR2 reads SVGAGI (reference sequence). The CDR3 sequence is 15 residues long. With 0 bases removed from V and 3 bases from J, the gap between germline ends came to 11 bases. The chain's CDR3 is CASSYSGAGDYGYTF. The CDR3 nucleotides read TGTGCCAGCAGTTACTCGGGGGCTGGGGACTATGGCTACACCTTC.

This chain links TRBV28 with TRBJ2-5; 7 bases map to TRBD2. This CDR3 is built from 15 residues. V lost 1 base, J lost 2 bases, and 4 bases stayed unmatched. Germline loops: CDR1 MDHEN, CDR2 SYDVKM. Here the CDR3 reads CASSLSLAAQETQYF. The CDR3, as DNA: TGTGCCAGCAGTTTATCTCTAGCGGCACAAGAGACCCAGTACTTC.

V gene TRBV4-3 combines with J gene TRBJ1-2, with 9 bases identical to TRBD1. J gave up 5 bases and V 1 base, and 14 bases lay outside the gene matches. Germline CDR1 LGHNA, CDR2 YSLEER. The length of the CDR3 is 18 residues. In DNA form, the CDR3 reads TGCGCCAGCAGCCAAGCTGTGACAGGGGGTAGGGGTGGGTATGGCTACACCTTC. It specifies CASSQAVTGGRGGYGYTF.

The rearrangement uses TRBV19 and TRBJ1-1; no definite D call. V gave up 4 bases and J gave up 1 base, with 7 bases separating them. Germline V gene data show CDR1 as LNHDA and CDR2 as SQIVND (reference sequence). CDR3 length equals 13 residues. CDR3 amino acids: CASSKSQNTEAFF. DNA of the CDR3: TGTGCCAGTAGTAAATCCCAGAACACTGAAGCTTTCTTT.

This rearrangement joins TRBV2 to TRBJ1-4; 8 nucleotides agree with TRBD1. Germline assignment: CDR1 SNHLY and CDR2 FYNNEI. This CDR3 is 14 amino acids long. Losses at the gene ends were 6 bases for V and 5 bases for J; bases not matched to a gene: 5. The CDR3 bases are TGTGCCAGCAGCCTAAACAGGGGGAATGAAAAACTGTTTTTT. Its protein product is CASSLNRGNEKLFF.

The chain employs TRBV5-5 and TRBJ2-1; no clear D. Trimming shortened V by 0 bases and J by 1 base, and 8 bases separated the two germline ends. Germline CDR1 SGHKS, CDR2 YYEKEE (reference sequence). This CDR3 is 15 amino acids long. The CDR3 here is CASSLAGLSYNEQFF. The CDR3 nucleotides read TGTGCCAGCAGCTTGGCCGGGTTATCCTACAATGAGCAGTTCTTC.

Only a few counts were recorded for this clone. The CDR3 DNA sequence: TGTGCCATCAGTGAGGACAGGGTCGCCTACGAGCAGTACTTC. Its translation: CAISEDRVAYEQYF. The chain recombines TRBV10-3 with TRBJ2-7; TRBD1 matches 7 bases. J was trimmed by 2 bases and V by 2 bases; bases with no gene match: 3. This CDR3 comprises 14 residues. Germline loops: CDR1 ENHRY, CDR2 SYGVKD.

The J gene is TRBJ1-5, the V gene TRBV12-3 or TRBV12-4, with D unresolved. V was trimmed by 5 bases and J by 3 bases, leaving 8 bases between them. CDR3 length equals 13 residues. CDR3 amino acids: CASSLKYNQPQHF. Written as DNA, the CDR3 is TGTGCCAGCAGTCTAAAATACAATCAGCCCCAGCATTTT.

The CDR3, as DNA: TGTGCCACCCAACCCGGGACAGGGTCCCTTTTTTCCTACGAGCAGTACGTC. Protein sequence: CATQPGTGSLFSYEQYV. The chain links TRBV10-3 to TRBJ2-7; TRBD1 aligns across 9 bases. CDR1 ENHRY and CDR2 SYGVKD come from the germline V gene. The V and J ends lost 10 bases and 1 base, in that order; junction bases with no gene match: 17. The CDR3 is made up of 17 amino acids.

V gene TRBV7-2 combines with J gene TRBJ1-2; the D is unclear. Trimming removed 6 bases at V and 4 bases at J, with 6 bases between. From germline, CDR1 is SGHTA and CDR2 FQGNSA. This CDR3 spans 11 amino acids. DNA for the CDR3: TGTGCCAGCAGACAGACCTATGGCTACACCTTC. Protein: CASRQTYGYTF.

This chain joins TRBV3-1 (or the pseudogene TRBV3-2) and TRBJ2-5; 8 bases align to TRBD1. Germline loops: CDR1 LGHDT, CDR2 YNNKEL (reference sequence). The CDR3 totals 17 residues. V trimming: 1 base; J trimming: 1 base; junction bases outside the gene matches: 8. The CDR3 DNA reads TGTGCCAGCAGCCAAGTTTTTGGGACAGGACTCCAAGAGACCCAGTACTTC. Its protein is CASSQVFGTGLQETQYF.

This chain uses TRBV2 with TRBJ1-2; D might be TRBD1 (5 bases). V was pared by 2 bases and J by 0 bases, with 13 bases between. In germline, CDR1 is SNHLY, CDR2 FYNNEI. This CDR3 spans 16 amino acids. CDR3 DNA: TGTGCCAGCAGTGAATCCCCAGGGCGTTCTAACTATGGCTACACCTTC. This translates into CASSESPGRSNYGYTF.

The chain is built from TRBV18 and TRBJ2-1, with D unresolved. Germline loops: CDR1 KGHSH, CDR2 LQKENI. The V end was cut by 2 bases, the J end by 6 bases, with 8 bases between. The CDR3 covers 13 residues. CDR3 DNA sequence: TGTGCCAGCTCACCAGGGCTGTCCAATGAGCAGTTCTTC. It specifies CASSPGLSNEQFF. The variable domain in full, with the rest retrieved from reference TRBV18 and TRBJ2-1, is NAGVMQNPRHLVRRRGQEARLRCSPMKGHSHVYWYRQLPEEGLKFMVYLQKENIIDESGMPKERFSAEFPKEGPSILRIQQVVRGDSAAYFCASSPGLSNEQFFGPGTRLTVL.

The chain carries TRBV4-3 and TRBJ1-1; 8 nucleotides align to TRBD1. The V gene end was trimmed by 2 bases and the J gene end by 3 bases; junction bases not matched to a gene: 2. Germline lookup yields CDR1 LGHNA and CDR2 YSLEER. The CDR3 has 14 amino acids. In nucleotides, the CDR3 is TGCGCCAGCAGCCAAATGGACAGGGACACTGAAGCTTTCTTT. Its protein product is CASSQMDRDTEAFF.

This chain connects TRBV5-5 to TRBJ2-6; D possibly corresponds to TRBD1 (6 bases). CDR1 and CDR2 (germline): SGHKS, YYEKEE (reference sequence). V was trimmed by 0 bases and J by 3 bases, leaving 19 bases between them. The CDR3 consists of 19 residues. CDR3 DNA sequence: TGTGCCAGCAGCTTGGCCTGGGGCAGGGGCGGACGTGGGGCCAACGTCCTGACTTTC. It yields the protein CASSLAWGRGGRGANVLTF.

The chain joins TRBV19 to TRBJ1-6; D gene ambiguous. Germline CDR1 reads LNHDA; CDR2 reads SQIVND (reference sequence). The CDR3 runs to 15 residues. With 6 bases removed from V and 0 bases from J, the gap between germline ends came to 9 bases. This CDR3 is CASRGGSSYNSPLHF. CDR3 nucleotide sequence: TGTGCCAGTAGGGGTGGGAGCTCCTATAATTCACCCCTCCACTTT.

Only a few counts were recorded for this clone. This chain connects TRBV29-1 to TRBJ2-7; 9 nucleotides align to TRBD1. Germline V gene data show CDR1 as SQVTM and CDR2 as ANQGSEA. V trimming: 6 bases; J trimming: 5 bases; junction bases outside the gene matches: 5. The CDR3 loop spans 12 amino acids. DNA of the CDR3: TGCAGCGTAGGACAGGGGATACACGAGCAGTACTTC. As protein: CSVGQGIHEQYF.